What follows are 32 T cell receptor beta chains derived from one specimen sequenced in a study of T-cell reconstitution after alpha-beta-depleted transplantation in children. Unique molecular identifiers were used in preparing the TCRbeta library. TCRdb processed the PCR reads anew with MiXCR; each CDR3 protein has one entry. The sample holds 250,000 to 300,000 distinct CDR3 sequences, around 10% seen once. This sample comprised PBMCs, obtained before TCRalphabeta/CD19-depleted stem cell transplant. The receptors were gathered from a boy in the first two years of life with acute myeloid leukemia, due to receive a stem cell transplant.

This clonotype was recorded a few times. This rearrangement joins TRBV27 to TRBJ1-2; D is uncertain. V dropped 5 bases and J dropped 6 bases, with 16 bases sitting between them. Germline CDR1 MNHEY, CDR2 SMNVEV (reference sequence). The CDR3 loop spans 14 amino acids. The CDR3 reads CASSPRGNPNGYTF. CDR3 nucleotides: TGTGCCAGCAGTCCCCGGGGAAACCCAAATGGCTACACCTTC.

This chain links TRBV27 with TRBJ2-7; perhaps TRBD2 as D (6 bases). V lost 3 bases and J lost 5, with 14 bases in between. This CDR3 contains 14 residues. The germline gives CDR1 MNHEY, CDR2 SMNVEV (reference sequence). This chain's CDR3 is CASSFGLARNEQYF. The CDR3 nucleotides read TGTGCCAGCAGTTTTGGGCTAGCGAGGAACGAGCAGTACTTC.

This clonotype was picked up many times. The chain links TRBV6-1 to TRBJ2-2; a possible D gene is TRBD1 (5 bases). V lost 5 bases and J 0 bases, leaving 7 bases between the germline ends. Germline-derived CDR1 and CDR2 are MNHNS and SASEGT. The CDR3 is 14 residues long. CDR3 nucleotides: TGTGCCAGCAGTAGGGGCGCGAACACCGGGGAGCTGTTTTTT. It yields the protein CASSRGANTGELFF.

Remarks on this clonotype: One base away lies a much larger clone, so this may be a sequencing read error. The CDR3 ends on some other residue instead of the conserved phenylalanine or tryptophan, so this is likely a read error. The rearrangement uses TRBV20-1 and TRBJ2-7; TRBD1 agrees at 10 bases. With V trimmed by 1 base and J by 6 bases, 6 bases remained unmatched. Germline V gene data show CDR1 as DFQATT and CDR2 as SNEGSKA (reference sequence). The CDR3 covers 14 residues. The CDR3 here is CSARGQGAAGEQYS. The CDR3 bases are TGCAGTGCTAGAGGACAGGGGGCCGCCGGCGAGCAGTACTCC.

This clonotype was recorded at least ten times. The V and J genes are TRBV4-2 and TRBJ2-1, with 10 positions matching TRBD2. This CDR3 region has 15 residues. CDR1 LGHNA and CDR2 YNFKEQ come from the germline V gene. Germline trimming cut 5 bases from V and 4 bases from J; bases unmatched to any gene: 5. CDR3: CASSYLAGVYNEQFF. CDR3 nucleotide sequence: TGTGCCAGCAGCTATCTAGCGGGGGTATACAATGAGCAGTTCTTC.

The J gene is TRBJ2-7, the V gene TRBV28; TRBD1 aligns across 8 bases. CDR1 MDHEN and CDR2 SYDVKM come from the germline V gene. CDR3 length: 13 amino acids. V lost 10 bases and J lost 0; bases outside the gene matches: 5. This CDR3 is CAIRDRSSYEQYF. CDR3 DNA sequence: TGTGCCATCCGGGACAGGAGCTCCTACGAGCAGTACTTC. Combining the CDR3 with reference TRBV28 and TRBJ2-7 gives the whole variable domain DVKVTQSSRYLVKRTGEKVFLECVQDMDHENMFWYRQDPGLGLRLIYFSYDVKMKEKGDIPEGYSVSREKKERFSLILESASTNQTSMYLCAIRDRSSYEQYFGPGTRLTVT.

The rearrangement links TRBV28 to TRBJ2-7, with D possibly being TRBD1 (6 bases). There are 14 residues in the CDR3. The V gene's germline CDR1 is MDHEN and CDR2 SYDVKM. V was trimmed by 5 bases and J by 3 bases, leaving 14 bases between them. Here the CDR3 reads CASSQPGELYEQYF. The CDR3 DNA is TGTGCCAGCAGTCAGCCAGGGGAACTCTACGAGCAGTACTTC.

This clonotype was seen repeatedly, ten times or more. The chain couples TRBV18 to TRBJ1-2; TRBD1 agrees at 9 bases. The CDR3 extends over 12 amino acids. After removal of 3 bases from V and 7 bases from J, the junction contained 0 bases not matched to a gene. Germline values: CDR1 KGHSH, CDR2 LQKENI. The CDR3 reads CASSPTGGGYTF. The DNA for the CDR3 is TGTGCCAGCTCACCGACAGGGGGTGGCTACACCTTC.

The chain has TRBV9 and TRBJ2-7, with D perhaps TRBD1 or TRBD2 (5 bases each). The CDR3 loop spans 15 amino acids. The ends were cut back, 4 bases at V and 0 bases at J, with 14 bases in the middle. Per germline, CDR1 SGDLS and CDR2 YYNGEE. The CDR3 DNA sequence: TGTGCCAGCAGCCCGAGGGACCTCAGCTCCTACGAGCAGTACTTC. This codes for CASSPRDLSSYEQYF.

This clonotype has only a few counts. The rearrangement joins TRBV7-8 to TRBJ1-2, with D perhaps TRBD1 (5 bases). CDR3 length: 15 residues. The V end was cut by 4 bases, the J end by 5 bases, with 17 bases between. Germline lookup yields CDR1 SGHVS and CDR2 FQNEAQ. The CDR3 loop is CASSYHPAGEYGYTF. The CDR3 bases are TGTGCCAGCAGCTACCACCCAGCGGGGGAGTATGGCTACACCTTC. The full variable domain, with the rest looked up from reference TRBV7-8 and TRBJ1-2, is GAGVSQSPRYKVAKRGQDVALRCDPISGHVSLFWYQQALGQGPEFLTYFQNEAQLDKSGLPSDRFFAERPEGSVSTLKIQRTQQEDSAVYLCASSYHPAGEYGYTFGSGTRLTVV.

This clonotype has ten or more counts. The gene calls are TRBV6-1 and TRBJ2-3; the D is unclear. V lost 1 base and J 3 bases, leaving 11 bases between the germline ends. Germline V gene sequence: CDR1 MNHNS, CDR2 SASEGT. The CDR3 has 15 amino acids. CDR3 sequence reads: CASSEVVPRTDTQYF. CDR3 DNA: TGTGCCAGCAGTGAAGTTGTTCCTCGGACAGATACGCAGTATTTT.

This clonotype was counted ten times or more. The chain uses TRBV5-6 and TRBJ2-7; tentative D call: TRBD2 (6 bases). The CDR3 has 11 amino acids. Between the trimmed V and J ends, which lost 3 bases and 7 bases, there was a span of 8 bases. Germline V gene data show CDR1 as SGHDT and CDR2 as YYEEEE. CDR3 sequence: CASSSGGEQYF. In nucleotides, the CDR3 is TGTGCCAGCAGCTCAGGAGGGGAGCAGTACTTC.

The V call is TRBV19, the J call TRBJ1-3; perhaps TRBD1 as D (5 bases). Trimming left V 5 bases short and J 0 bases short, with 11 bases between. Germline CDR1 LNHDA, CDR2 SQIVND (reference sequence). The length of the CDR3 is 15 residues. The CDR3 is CASSRRQSSGNTIYF. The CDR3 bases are TGTGCCAGTAGTCGAAGACAGAGCTCTGGAAACACCATATATTTT.

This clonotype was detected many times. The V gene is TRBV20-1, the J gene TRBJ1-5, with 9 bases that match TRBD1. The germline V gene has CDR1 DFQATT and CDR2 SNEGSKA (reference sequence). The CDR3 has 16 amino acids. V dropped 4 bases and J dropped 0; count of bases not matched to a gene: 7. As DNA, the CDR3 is TGCAGTGCTACCGGGACAGGGTTTAATAGCAATCAGCCCCAGCATTTT. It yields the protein CSATGTGFNSNQPQHF.

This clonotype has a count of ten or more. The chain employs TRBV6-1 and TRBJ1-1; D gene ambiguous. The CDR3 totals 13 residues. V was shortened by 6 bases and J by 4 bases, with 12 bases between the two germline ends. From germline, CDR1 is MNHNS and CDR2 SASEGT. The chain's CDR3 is CASRIRVGTEAFF. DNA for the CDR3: TGTGCCAGCAGGATCCGGGTGGGCACTGAAGCTTTCTTT.

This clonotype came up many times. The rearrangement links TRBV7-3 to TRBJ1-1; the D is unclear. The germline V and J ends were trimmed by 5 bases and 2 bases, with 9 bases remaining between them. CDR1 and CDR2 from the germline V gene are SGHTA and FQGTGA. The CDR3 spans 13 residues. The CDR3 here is CASSPGSNTEAFF. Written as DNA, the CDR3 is TGTGCCAGCAGCCCCGGTAGCAACACTGAAGCTTTCTTT.

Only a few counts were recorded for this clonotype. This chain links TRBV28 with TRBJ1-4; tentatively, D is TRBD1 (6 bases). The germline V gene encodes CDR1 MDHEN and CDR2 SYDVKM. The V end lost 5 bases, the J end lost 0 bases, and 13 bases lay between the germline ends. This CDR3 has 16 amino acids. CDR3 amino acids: CASSLGQLATNEKLFF. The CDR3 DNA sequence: TGTGCCAGCAGTCTCGGACAGCTAGCAACTAATGAAAAACTGTTTTTT.

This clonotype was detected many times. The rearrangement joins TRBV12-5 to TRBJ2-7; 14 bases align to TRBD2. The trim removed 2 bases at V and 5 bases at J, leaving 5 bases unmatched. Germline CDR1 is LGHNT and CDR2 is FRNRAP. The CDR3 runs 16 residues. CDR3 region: CASGLWGLAGEHEQYF. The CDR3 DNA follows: TGTGCTAGTGGTTTGTGGGGACTAGCGGGAGAACACGAGCAGTACTTC. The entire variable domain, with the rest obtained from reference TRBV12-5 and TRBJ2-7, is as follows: DARVTQTPRHKVTEMGQEVTMRCQPILGHNTVFWYRQTMMQGLELLAYFRNRAPLDDSGMPKDRFSAEMPDATLATLKIQPSEPRDSAVYFCASGLWGLAGEHEQYFGPGTRLTVT.

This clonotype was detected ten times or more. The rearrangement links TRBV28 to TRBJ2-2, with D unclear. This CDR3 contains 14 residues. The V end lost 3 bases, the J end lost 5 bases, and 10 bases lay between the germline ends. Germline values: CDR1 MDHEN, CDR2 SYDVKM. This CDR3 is CASSLRMETGELFF. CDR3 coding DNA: TGTGCCAGCAGTTTGCGGATGGAAACCGGGGAGCTGTTTTTT.

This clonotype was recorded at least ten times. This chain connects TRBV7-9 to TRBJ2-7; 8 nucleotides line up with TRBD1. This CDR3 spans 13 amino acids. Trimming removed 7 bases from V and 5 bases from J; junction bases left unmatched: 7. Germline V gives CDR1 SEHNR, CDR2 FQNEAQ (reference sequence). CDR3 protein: CASNRGAGDEQYF. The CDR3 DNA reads TGTGCCAGCAACAGGGGGGCAGGGGACGAGCAGTACTTC.

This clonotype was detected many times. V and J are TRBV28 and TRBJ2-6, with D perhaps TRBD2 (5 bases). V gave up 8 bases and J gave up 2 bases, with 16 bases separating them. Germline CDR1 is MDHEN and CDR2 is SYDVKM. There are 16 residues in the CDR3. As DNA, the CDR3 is TGTGCCAGCCGTGAGTTCGGGGAGCCTGGGGCCAACGTCCTGACTTTC. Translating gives CASREFGEPGANVLTF.

CDR3 nucleotide sequence: TGTGCCAGCAGCCCGGTGGAGGAGCAGTTCTTC. Protein: CASSPVEEQFF. The chain couples TRBV7-2 to TRBJ2-1; the D is unclear. Trimming took off 5 bases at V and 10 bases at J, with 9 bases between the two ends. The germline CDR1 and CDR2 sequences are SGHTA and FQGNSA. CDR3 length equals 11 residues.

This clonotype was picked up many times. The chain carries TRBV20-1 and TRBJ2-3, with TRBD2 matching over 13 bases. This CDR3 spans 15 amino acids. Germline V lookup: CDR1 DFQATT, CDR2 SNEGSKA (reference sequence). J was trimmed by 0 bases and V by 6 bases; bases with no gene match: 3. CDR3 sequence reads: CSAKLAGGSTDTQYF. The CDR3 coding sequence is TGCAGTGCAAAACTAGCGGGAGGGAGCACAGATACGCAGTATTTT.

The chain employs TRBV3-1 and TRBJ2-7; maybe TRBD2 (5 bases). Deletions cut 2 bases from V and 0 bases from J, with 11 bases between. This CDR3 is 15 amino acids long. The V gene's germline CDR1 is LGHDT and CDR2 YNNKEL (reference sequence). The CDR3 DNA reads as TGTGCCAGCAGCCAACTAGCCCGGAGCTCCTACGAGCAGTACTTC. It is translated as CASSQLARSSYEQYF.

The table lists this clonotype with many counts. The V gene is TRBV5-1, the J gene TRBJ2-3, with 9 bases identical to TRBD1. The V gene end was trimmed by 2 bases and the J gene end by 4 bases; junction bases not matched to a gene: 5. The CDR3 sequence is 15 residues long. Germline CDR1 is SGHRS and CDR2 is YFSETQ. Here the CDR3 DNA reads TGCGCCAGCAGCTTCCCGGGACAGGGCCCAGATACGCAGTATTTT. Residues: CASSFPGQGPDTQYF.

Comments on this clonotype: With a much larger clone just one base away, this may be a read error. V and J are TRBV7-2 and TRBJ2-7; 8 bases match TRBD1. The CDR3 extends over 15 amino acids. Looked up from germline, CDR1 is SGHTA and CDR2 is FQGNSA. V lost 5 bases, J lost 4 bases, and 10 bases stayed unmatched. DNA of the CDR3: TGTGCCAGCAGCGCTTCCAACAGGGGGTGGTACGAGCAGTACTTC. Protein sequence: CASSASNRGWYEQYF.

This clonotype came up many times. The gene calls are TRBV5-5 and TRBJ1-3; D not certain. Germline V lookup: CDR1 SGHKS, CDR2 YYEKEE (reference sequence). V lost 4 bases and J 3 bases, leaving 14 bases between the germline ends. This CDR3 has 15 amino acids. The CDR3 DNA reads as TGTGCCAGCAGCACTCTAAGGGAACGTGGAAACACCATATATTTT. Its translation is CASSTLRERGNTIYF. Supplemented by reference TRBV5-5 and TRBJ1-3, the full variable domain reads DAGVTQSPTHLIKTRGQQVTLRCSPISGHKSVSWYQQVLGQGPQFIFQYYEKEERGRGNFPDRFSARQFPNYSSELNVNALLLGDSALYLCASSTLRERGNTIYFGEGSWLTVV.

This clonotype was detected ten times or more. The CDR3 DNA reads TGCGCCAGCAGCTTAAACAGGGTAGAGGAAAAACTGTTTTTT. This sequence encodes CASSLNRVEEKLFF. The chain joins TRBV5-1 to TRBJ1-4, with D possibly TRBD1 on 6 matching bases. Trimming left V 2 bases short and J 8 bases short, with 13 bases between. The CDR3 has 14 amino acids. The V gene's germline CDR1 is SGHRS and CDR2 YFSETQ.

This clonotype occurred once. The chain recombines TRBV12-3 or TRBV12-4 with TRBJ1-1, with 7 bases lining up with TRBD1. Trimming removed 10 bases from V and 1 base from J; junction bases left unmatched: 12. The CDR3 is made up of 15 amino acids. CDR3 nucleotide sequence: TGTGCCACCAGCCCGAACAGGGGTCGGAACACTGAAGCTTTCTTT. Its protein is CATSPNRGRNTEAFF.

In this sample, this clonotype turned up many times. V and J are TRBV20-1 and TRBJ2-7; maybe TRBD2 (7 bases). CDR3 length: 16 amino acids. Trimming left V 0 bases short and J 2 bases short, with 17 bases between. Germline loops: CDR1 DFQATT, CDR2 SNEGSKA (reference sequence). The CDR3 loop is CSARDWEGDTAYEQYF. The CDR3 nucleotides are TGCAGTGCTAGAGATTGGGAGGGGGACACCGCCTACGAGCAGTACTTC.

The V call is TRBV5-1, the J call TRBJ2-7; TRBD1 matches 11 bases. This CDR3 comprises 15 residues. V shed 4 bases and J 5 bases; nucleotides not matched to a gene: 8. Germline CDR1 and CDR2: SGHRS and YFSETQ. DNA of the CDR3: TGCGCCAGCAGCCGATCCGGGACAGGGGGTCACGAGCAGTACTTC. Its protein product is CASSRSGTGGHEQYF.

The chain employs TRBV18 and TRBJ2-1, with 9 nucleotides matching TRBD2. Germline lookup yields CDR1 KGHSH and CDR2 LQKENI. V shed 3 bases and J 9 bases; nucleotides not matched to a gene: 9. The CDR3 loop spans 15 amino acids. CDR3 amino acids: CASSPRLAEGVEQFF. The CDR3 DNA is TGTGCCAGCTCACCCCGACTAGCGGAGGGGGTTGAGCAGTTCTTC.